The clone carrying this T cell receptor (beta chain) has more than one count but fewer than ten. Its antigen is unknown. V lost 6 bases and J 7 bases, leaving 31 bases between the germline ends. Germline CDR1 and CDR2: MNHEY and SMNVEV (reference sequence). This CDR3 is 18 amino acids long. This specimen belongs to a study of cytomegalovirus exposure and HLA in healthy donors. General study results and limits: Most TCRs appeared rarely, but some public TCRs recurred in many donors. Testing in vitro showed a few CMV-associated chains specific for CMV antigens.

In the PCR, 60 Vbeta and 13 Jbeta primers were used. The data were produced by immunoSEQ multiplex PCR, yet TCRdb's version contains in-frame clones alone and is incomplete. This table has 90,000 to 150,000 clones, roughly 63% appearing once. Healthy bone marrow donors made up the cohort. Nominally healthy donors provided the samples, though records likely missed some immune exposures. The specimen sequenced was PBMCs. This chain links TRBV27 with TRBJ2-7; D is perhaps TRBD1 (8 bases). The sequence derives from a man aged 35 to 55 in good health and CMV-seropositive. As DNA, the CDR3 is TGTGCCAGCAGCCGCCTTTGGGGGGGACAGGTACCGTACTGGGAGCAGTACTTC. It encodes CASSRLWGGQVPYWEQYF.